This passage covers 26 T cell receptor beta chains from one sample sequenced in a study of shared clonotypes between healthy human individuals. The table came from immunoSEQ multiplex PCR; TCRdb's copy has only in-frame clones and leaves some out. Among millions of clones listed, approximately 94% were seen once. Naive CD8 cells, CD45RO-negative and positively selected for CCR7, excluded terminally differentiated effector memory CD45RA+ cells. The sample taken for sequencing was naive CD8+ T cells sorted from blood. Source of these receptors: a man aged 18-30 years in good health.

The chain links TRBV7-9 to TRBJ2-5; D uncertain. The CDR3 runs to 11 residues. Germline V lookup: CDR1 SEHNR, CDR2 FQNEAQ (reference sequence). Trimming pared 7 bases from V and 4 bases from J, leaving 7 bases between. In DNA form, the CDR3 reads TGTGCCAGCACCCCCTCAGAGACCCAGTACTTC. Amino acids: CASTPSETQYF.

The chain uses TRBV9 and TRBJ1-2; D ambiguous. Germline V gives CDR1 SGDLS, CDR2 YYNGEE. Trimming removed 7 bases from V and 4 bases from J, with 8 bases in between. The CDR3 contains 11 residues. CDR3 sequence (DNA): TGTGCCAGCGAAGGGTTCTATGGCTACACCTTC. This encodes CASEGFYGYTF.

The chain joins TRBV9 to TRBJ2-7; maybe TRBD2 (5 bases). Between the trimmed V and J ends, which lost 4 bases and 1 base, there was a span of 12 bases. Germline CDR1 reads SGDLS; CDR2 reads YYNGEE. The CDR3 is 14 residues long. The CDR3 sequence is CASSSAAGSYEQYF. In DNA form, the CDR3 reads TGTGCCAGCAGCTCAGCGGCCGGGTCCTACGAGCAGTACTTC.

With respect to this clone: Other DNA sequences from this sample encode an identical CDR3 as well. The V call is TRBV5-6, the J call TRBJ1-1, with D possibly matching TRBD1 (5 bases). The germline V gene encodes CDR1 SGHDT and CDR2 YYEEEE. The CDR3 consists of 13 residues. V shed 0 bases and J shed 4 bases, with 7 bases lying between them. The CDR3 DNA reads TGTGCCAGCAGCTTGGTGAGGGGCACTGAAGCTTTCTTT. Translating it yields CASSLVRGTEAFF.

The J gene is TRBJ2-2, the V gene TRBV5-1, with 7 bases matching TRBD1. V lost 4 bases to trimming and J lost 1 base; unmatched junction nucleotides: 10. Germline V gives CDR1 SGHRS, CDR2 YFSETQ. The CDR3 totals 17 residues. This CDR3 is CASSGETGLLNTGELFF. For the CDR3, the DNA is TGCGCCAGCAGCGGTGAGACAGGGCTACTGAACACCGGGGAGCTGTTTTTT.

Only one count was recorded for this clone. V gene TRBV7-9 combines with J gene TRBJ1-2; 7 nucleotides align to TRBD1. Germline V gene lookup returns CDR1 SEHNR and CDR2 FQNEAQ (reference sequence). This CDR3 has 14 residues. J was trimmed by 4 bases and V by 4 bases; bases with no gene match: 6. The CDR3: CASSSVTGPYGYTF. The CDR3 coding sequence is TGTGCCAGCAGCTCTGTGACAGGGCCCTATGGCTACACCTTC.

The chain couples TRBV6-6 to TRBJ1-1; TRBD1 might be the D (5 bases). Germline V CDR1 and CDR2: MNHNY, SVGAGI (reference sequence). V was trimmed by 5 bases and J by 6 bases, leaving 22 bases between them. This CDR3 spans 16 amino acids. CDR3 protein: CASSPQGVQGGSEAFF. CDR3 DNA: TGTGCCAGCAGTCCCCAGGGCGTGCAGGGAGGGTCTGAAGCTTTCTTT.

The chain links TRBV6-4 to TRBJ2-2; TRBD2 is a possible D gene (5 bases). The ends were cut back, 3 bases at V and 1 base at J, with 6 bases in the middle. Germline V gene sequence: CDR1 MRHNA, CDR2 SNTAGT. This CDR3 has 14 residues. CDR3 nucleotide sequence: TGTGCCAGCAGTGAGGGGAGGAACACCGGGGAGCTGTTTTTT. This gives the protein CASSEGRNTGELFF.

The chain is built from TRBV25-1 and TRBJ1-4; D is uncertain. Germline V gene sequence: CDR1 MGHDK, CDR2 SYGVNS. Trimming left V 2 bases short and J 5 bases short, with 12 bases between. The CDR3 has 15 residues. CDR3 protein: CASSEGVPANEKLFF. In DNA form, the CDR3 reads TGTGCCAGCAGTGAAGGGGTCCCGGCAAATGAAAAACTGTTTTTT.

With respect to this clone: This may arise from a read error, as a much more abundant clone is one base away. The chain joins TRBV14 to TRBJ2-7, with D uncertain. Germline CDR1 and CDR2: SGHDN and FVKESK. V lost 4 bases and J 3 bases, leaving 4 bases between the germline ends. This CDR3 comprises 11 residues. This chain's CDR3 is CASSPYYEQYF. Here the CDR3 DNA reads TGTGCCAGCAGCCCCTACTACGAGCAGTACTTC.

J is TRBJ1-3 and V is TRBV9; TRBD1 might be the D (5 bases). Germline V gene data show CDR1 as SGDLS and CDR2 as YYNGEE. The CDR3 length is 16 residues. V was pared by 3 bases and J by 0 bases, with 13 bases between. CDR3 region: CASSEEGVFSGNTIYF. The DNA of the CDR3 is TGTGCCAGCAGCGAGGAAGGGGTTTTCTCTGGAAACACCATATATTTT.

This rearrangement joins TRBV4-3 to TRBJ1-2, with a possible D match to TRBD1 (5 bases). Trimming took off 4 bases at V and 4 bases at J, with 13 bases between the two ends. CDR1 and CDR2 from the germline V gene are LGHNA and YSLEER. CDR3 size: 14 residues. CDR3 residues: CASSPQGDSYGYTF. The CDR3 DNA sequence: TGCGCCAGCAGCCCTCAAGGGGACTCCTATGGCTACACCTTC.

Turning to this clone: This sample includes further DNA sequences coding for the same CDR3. The rearrangement links TRBV19 to TRBJ2-3; D possibly uses TRBD1 or TRBD2 (5 bases each). Germline assignment: CDR1 LNHDA and CDR2 SQIVND (reference sequence). This CDR3 spans 14 amino acids. The V gene lost 3 bases and the J gene lost 4 bases, with 11 bases spanning the gap. The CDR3 DNA reads TGTGCCAGTAGTATTGGCCAGGGAGCAGATACGCAGTATTTT. Protein: CASSIGQGADTQYF.

Comments on this clone: In the same sample, other DNA sequences code for this CDR3. The chain employs TRBV7-2 and TRBJ2-7, with D possibly being TRBD2 (6 bases). The CDR3 loop spans 14 amino acids. Trimming removed 5 bases from V and 2 bases from J, with 13 bases in between. The germline V gene encodes CDR1 SGHTA and CDR2 FQGNSA. The chain's CDR3 is CASSLGGSTYEQYF. Written as DNA, the CDR3 is TGTGCCAGCAGCCTTGGGGGGTCGACCTACGAGCAGTACTTC.

CDR3 region: CAWSPTGRMETQYF. The CDR3 DNA follows: TGTGCCTGGAGCCCGACAGGGAGGATGGAGACCCAGTACTTC. The chain recombines TRBV30 with TRBJ2-5; tentative D call: TRBD1 (7 bases). Germline assignment: CDR1 GTSNPN and CDR2 SVGIG (reference sequence). The CDR3 covers 14 residues. The germline V and J ends were trimmed by 3 bases and 5 bases, with 16 bases remaining between them. The whole variable domain, filled in from reference TRBV30 and TRBJ2-5, reads SQTIHQWPATLVQPVGSPLSLECTVEGTSNPNLYWYRQAAGRGLQLLFYSVGIGQISSEVPQNLSASRPQDRQFILSSKKLLLSDSGFYLCAWSPTGRMETQYFGPGTRLLVL.

The chain carries TRBV6-6 and TRBJ1-1; TRBD1 matches at 12 bases. From germline, CDR1 is MNHNY and CDR2 SVGAGI (reference sequence). J lost 7 bases, V lost 5 bases, and 5 bases had no gene match. The CDR3 extends over 14 amino acids. The CDR3 is CASSGDRGLHEAFF. CDR3 nucleotide sequence: TGTGCCAGCAGTGGGGACAGGGGGCTTCATGAAGCTTTCTTT.

The chain combines TRBV5-1 with TRBJ2-2; 9 bases are a match to TRBD1. CDR1 and CDR2 (germline): SGHRS, YFSETQ. The CDR3 contains 15 residues. J gave up 5 bases and V 4 bases, and 6 bases lay outside the gene matches. This CDR3 is CASSIGQGRTGELFF. The CDR3 DNA follows: TGCGCCAGCAGCATCGGACAGGGGAGGACCGGGGAGCTGTTTTTT.

This rearrangement joins TRBV27 to TRBJ2-7; 7 bases are shared with TRBD2. Trimming removed 9 bases from V and 0 bases from J; junction bases left unmatched: 5. This CDR3 region has 13 residues. The germline CDR1 and CDR2 sequences are MNHEY and SMNVEV (reference sequence). CDR3 region: CASAAGSSYEQYF. DNA for the CDR3: TGTGCCAGTGCAGCGGGGAGCTCCTACGAGCAGTACTTC.

This sequence joins TRBV11-2 and TRBJ2-5; 9 nucleotides align to TRBD1. This CDR3 has 15 residues. Germline CDR1 is SGHAT and CDR2 is FQNNGV. V dropped 4 bases and J dropped 5; count of bases not matched to a gene: 8. The DNA for the CDR3 is TGTGCCAGCAGCTCGACAGGGGGTTGGTCGGAGACCCAGTACTTC. Translating gives CASSSTGGWSETQYF.

The chain carries TRBV18 and TRBJ2-1; TRBD1 agrees at 7 bases. This CDR3 has 14 amino acids. After removal of 1 base from V and 3 bases from J, the junction contained 0 bases not matched to a gene. The germline gives CDR1 KGHSH, CDR2 LQKENI. DNA for the CDR3: TGTGCCAGCTCACCACGGGACAGCTACAATGAGCAGTTCTTC. Residues: CASSPRDSYNEQFF. The full variable domain, in which reference TRBV18 and TRBJ2-1 provide the parts outside the CDR3, is NAGVMQNPRHLVRRRGQEARLRCSPMKGHSHVYWYRQLPEEGLKFMVYLQKENIIDESGMPKERFSAEFPKEGPSILRIQQVVRGDSAAYFCASSPRDSYNEQFFGPGTRLTVL.

The V and J genes are TRBV5-4 and TRBJ2-5; 10 bases fit TRBD2. Germline lookup yields CDR1 SGHNT and CDR2 YYREEE (reference sequence). This CDR3 is built from 15 residues. V lost 0 bases to trimming and J lost 3 bases; unmatched junction nucleotides: 2. The CDR3 protein is CASSLVGLAEETQYF. CDR3 coding DNA: TGTGCCAGCAGCTTGGTTGGACTAGCGGAAGAGACCCAGTACTTC.

This CDR3 reads CASSQEGGGGSNQPQHF. The CDR3 DNA reads TGCGCCAGCAGCCAAGAAGGCGGGGGAGGTAGCAATCAGCCCCAGCATTTT. V usage is TRBV4-1 and J usage is TRBJ1-5; D is possibly TRBD1 (5 bases). Between the trimmed V and J ends, which lost 0 bases and 0 bases, there was a span of 12 bases. Germline CDR1 is MGHRA and CDR2 is YSYEKL. This CDR3 is 17 amino acids long.

The chain joins TRBV9 to TRBJ2-7, with D uncertain. The CDR3 sequence is 12 residues long. Germline CDR1 reads SGDLS; CDR2 reads YYNGEE. Trimming left V 0 bases short and J 9 bases short, with 10 bases between. CDR3 in DNA: TGTGCCAGCAGCGTAGAAGGAAACGGGCAGTACTTC. Amino acids: CASSVEGNGQYF.

J is TRBJ2-3 and V is TRBV28; D is unresolved. The V end lost 7 bases, the J end lost 8 bases, and 16 bases lay between the germline ends. The CDR3 runs 13 residues. CDR1 is MDHEN, CDR2 SYDVKM, per germline. CDR3 DNA: TGTGCCAGCACCCATGCAGGAGCAGGTACGCAGTATTTT. This gives the protein CASTHAGAGTQYF.

The CDR3 region has the DNA TGTGCCAGCAGCGAGCTCGGGGGGGATCAGCCCCAGCATTTT. Its protein product is CASSELGGDQPQHF. V is TRBV6-1 and J is TRBJ1-5; TRBD1 might be the D (5 bases). CDR3 length equals 14 residues. Per germline, CDR1 MNHNS and CDR2 SASEGT. V was clipped by 6 bases and J by 5 bases, with 14 bases between them.

The chain recombines TRBV2 with TRBJ2-7; D assignment may be TRBD1 or TRBD2 (5 bases each). V was shortened by 4 bases and J by 0 bases, with 19 bases between the two germline ends. This CDR3 is 17 amino acids long. CDR1 is SNHLY, CDR2 FYNNEI, per germline. The CDR3 DNA is TGTGCCAGCAGTGTATCCGGTGGGACGGTGAGCTCCTACGAGCAGTACTTC. Encoded protein: CASSVSGGTVSSYEQYF.